This T cell receptor (beta chain) was identified in a study of CD8 T cell repertoires and HIV-1 epitope variants. Study summary: Each of Twenty-five Gag and Nef epitope peptides stimulated a separate culture. Enriched T cells were co-cultured with equal numbers of autologous T cell-negative antigen-presenting cells.

Germline CDR1 MDHEN, CDR2 SYDVKM. The CDR3 is 12 residues long. Trimming removed 3 bases from V and 9 bases from J, with 9 bases in between. Profiled with immunoSEQ multiplex PCR; TCRdb holds only in-frame clones, not every one. The table lists a few thousand clones, about two thirds of them singletons. On this clone: The antigen remains unidentified.

The study's findings and limits: Most of the nine antigen-specific clonotypes appeared cross-reactive to autologous or escape variants.

V usage is TRBV28 and J usage is TRBJ1-5; D not resolved. Sequenced sample: cultured CD8+ T cells derived from PBMCs. This TCR derives from a male donor with HIV. For the CDR3, the DNA is TGTGCCAGCAGTTTCTCCGGGGTGCCCCAGCATTTT. Protein product: CASSFSGVPQHF.